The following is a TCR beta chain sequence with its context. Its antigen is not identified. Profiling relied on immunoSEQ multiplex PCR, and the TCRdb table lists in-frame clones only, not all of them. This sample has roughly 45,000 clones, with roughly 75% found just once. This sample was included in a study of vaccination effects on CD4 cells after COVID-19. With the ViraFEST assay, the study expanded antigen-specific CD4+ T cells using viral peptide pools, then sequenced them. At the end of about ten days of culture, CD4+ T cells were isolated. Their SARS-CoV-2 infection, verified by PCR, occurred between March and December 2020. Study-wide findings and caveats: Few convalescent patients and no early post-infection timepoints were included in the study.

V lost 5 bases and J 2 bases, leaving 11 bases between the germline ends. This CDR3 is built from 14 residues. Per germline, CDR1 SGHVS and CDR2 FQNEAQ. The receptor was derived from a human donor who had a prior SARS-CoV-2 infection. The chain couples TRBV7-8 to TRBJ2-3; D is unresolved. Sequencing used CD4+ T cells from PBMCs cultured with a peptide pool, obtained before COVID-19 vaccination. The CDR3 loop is CASSPSRNTDTQYF. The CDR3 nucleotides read TGTGCCAGCAGCCCCAGTCGCAACACAGATACGCAGTATTTT.